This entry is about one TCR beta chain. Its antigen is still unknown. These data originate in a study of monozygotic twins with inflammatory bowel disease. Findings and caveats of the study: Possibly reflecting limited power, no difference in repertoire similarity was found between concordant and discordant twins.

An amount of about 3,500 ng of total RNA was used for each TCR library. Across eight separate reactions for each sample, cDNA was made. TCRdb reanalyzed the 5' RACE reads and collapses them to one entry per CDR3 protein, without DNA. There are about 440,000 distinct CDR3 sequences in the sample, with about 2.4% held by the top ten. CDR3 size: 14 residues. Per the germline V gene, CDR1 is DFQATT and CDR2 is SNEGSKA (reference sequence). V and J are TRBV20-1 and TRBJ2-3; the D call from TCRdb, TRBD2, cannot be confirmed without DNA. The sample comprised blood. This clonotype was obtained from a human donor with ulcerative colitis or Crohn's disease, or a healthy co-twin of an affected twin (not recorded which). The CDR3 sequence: CSAITSGSTDTQYF.